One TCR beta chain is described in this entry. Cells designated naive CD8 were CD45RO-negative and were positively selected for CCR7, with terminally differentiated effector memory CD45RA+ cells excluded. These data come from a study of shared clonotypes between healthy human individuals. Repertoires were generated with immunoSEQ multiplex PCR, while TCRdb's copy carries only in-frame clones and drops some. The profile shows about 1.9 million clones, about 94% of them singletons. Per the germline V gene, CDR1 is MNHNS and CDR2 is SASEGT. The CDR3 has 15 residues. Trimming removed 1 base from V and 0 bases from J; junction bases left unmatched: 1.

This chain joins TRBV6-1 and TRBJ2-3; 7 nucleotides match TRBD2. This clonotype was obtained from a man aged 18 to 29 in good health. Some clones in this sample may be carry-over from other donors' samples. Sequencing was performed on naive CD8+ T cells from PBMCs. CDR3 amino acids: CASSEDSGSTDTQYF. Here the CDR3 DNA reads TGTGCCAGCAGTGAAGATAGCGGGAGCACAGATACGCAGTATTTT.